This TCR beta chain originates from a study of patients and donors after allogeneic stem cell transplantation. Germline CDR1 LNHNV, CDR2 YYDKDF (reference sequence). CDR3 length: 16 amino acids. V lost 0 bases, J lost 6 bases, and 12 bases lay in between. TCRdb passed the RT-PCR reads through MiXCR, listing each CDR3 protein once. The sample holds 100,000 to 130,000 distinct CDR3 sequences, approximately 40% seen once. This TCR derives from a human donor who was either an allogeneic HSCT recipient or a stem cell or donor lymphocyte infusion donor (not recorded which). It is not recorded whose cells these are; they may come from a transplant donor. V is TRBV15 and J is TRBJ1-6; D is unresolved. The sequenced material came from blood, either unsorted or a sorted T cell fraction (not recorded which). DNA of the CDR3: TGTGCCACCAGCAGAGATCTCCGGCGGTCTAATTCACCCCTCCACTTT. This codes for CATSRDLRRSNSPLHF.